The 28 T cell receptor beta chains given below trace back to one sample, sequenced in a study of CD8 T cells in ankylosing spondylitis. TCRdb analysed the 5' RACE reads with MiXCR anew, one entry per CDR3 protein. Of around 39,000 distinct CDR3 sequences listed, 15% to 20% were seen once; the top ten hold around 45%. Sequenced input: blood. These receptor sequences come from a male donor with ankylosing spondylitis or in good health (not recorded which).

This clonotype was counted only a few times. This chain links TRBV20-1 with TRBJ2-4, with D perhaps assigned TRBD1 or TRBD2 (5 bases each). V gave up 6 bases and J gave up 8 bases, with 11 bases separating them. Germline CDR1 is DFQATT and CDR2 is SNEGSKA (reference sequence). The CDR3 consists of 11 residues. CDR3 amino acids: CSALQGDIQYF. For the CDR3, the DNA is TGCAGTGCCCTTCAGGGAGACATTCAGTACTTC.

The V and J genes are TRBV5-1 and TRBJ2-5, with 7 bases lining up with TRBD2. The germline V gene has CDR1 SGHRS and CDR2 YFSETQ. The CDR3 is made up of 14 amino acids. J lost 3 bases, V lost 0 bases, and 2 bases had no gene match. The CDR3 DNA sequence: TGCGCCAGCAGCTTGGGGACTAGTAAAGAGACCCAGTACTTC. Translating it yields CASSLGTSKETQYF.

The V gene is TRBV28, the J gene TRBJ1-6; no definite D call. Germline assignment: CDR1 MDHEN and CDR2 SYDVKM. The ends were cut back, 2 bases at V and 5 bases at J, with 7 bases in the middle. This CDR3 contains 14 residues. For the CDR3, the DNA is TGTGCCAGCAGTTTAAGACTGAATAATTCACCCCTCCACTTT. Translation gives CASSLRLNNSPLHF. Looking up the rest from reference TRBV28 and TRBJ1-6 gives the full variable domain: DVKVTQSSRYLVKRTGEKVFLECVQDMDHENMFWYRQDPGLGLRLIYFSYDVKMKEKGDIPEGYSVSREKKERFSLILESASTNQTSMYLCASSLRLNNSPLHFGNGTRLTVT.

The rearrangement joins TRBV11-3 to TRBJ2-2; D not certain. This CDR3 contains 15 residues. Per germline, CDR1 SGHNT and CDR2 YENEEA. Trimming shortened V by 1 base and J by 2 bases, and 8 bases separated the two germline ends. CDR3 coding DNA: TGTGCCAGCAGCTTAGGCTCCCGTAACACCGGGGAGCTGTTTTTT. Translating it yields CASSLGSRNTGELFF.

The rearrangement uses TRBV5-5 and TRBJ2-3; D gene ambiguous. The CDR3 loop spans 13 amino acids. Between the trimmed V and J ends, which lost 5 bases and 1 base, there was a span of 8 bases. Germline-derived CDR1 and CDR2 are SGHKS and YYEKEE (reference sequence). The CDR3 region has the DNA TGTGCCAGCAGTCCGGGTCGCACAGATACGCAGTATTTT. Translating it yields CASSPGRTDTQYF.

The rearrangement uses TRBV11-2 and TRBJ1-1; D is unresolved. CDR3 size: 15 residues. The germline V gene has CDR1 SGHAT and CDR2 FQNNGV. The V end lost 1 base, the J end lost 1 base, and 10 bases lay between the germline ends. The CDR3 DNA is TGTGCCAGCAGCTTAGGGGAGAATGGGAACACTGAAGCTTTCTTT. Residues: CASSLGENGNTEAFF.

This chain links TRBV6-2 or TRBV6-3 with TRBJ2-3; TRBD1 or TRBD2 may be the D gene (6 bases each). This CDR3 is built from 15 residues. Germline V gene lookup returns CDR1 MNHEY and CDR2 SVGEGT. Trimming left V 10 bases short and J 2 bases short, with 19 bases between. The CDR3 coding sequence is TGTGCCATCTCGCGCCGGGGGCATCTCACAGATACGCAGTATTTT. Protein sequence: CAISRRGHLTDTQYF.

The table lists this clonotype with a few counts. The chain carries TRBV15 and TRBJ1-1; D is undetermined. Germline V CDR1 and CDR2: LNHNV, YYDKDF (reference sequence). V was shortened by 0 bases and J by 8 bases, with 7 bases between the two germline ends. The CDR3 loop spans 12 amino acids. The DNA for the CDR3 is TGTGCCACCAGCAGAGATAATCAGGAAGCTTTCTTT. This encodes CATSRDNQEAFF.

The CDR3 DNA follows: TGCAGCGCCTCGGGGACCTACGAGCAGTACTTC. Translated: CSASGTYEQYF. The chain uses TRBV29-1 and TRBJ2-7, with TRBD2 as a possible D gene (5 bases). V gave up 7 bases and J gave up 2 bases, with 9 bases separating them. Germline assignment: CDR1 SQVTM and CDR2 ANQGSEA. CDR3 size: 11 residues.

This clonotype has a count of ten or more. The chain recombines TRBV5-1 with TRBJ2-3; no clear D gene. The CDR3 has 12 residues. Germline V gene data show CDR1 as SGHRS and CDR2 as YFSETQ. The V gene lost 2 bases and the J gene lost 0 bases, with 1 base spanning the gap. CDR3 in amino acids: CASSFSTDTQYF. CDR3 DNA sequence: TGCGCCAGCAGCTTCAGCACAGATACGCAGTATTTT. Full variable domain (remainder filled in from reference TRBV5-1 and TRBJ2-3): KAGVTQTPRYLIKTRGQQVTLSCSPISGHRSVSWYQQTPGQGLQFLFEYFSETQRNKGNFPGRFSGRQFSNSRSEMNVSTLELGDSALYLCASSFSTDTQYFGPGTRLTVL.

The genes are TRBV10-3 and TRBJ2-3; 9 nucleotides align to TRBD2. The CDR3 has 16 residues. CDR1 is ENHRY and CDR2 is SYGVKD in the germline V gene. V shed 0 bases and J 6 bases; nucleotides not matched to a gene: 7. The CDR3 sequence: CAISESMLAGVDTQYF. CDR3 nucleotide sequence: TGTGCCATCAGTGAGTCGATGTTAGCGGGAGTGGATACGCAGTATTTT.

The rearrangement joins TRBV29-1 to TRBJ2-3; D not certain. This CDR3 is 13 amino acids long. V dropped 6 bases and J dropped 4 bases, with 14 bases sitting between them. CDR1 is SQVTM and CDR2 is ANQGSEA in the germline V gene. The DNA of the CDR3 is TGCAGCGTCGACTGGCTCACGGCAGATACGCAGTATTTT. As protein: CSVDWLTADTQYF.

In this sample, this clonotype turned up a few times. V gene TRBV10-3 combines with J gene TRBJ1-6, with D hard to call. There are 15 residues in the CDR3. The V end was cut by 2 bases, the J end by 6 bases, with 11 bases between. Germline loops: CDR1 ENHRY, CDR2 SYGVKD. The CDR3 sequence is CAISENPKGNSPLHF. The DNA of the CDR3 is TGTGCCATCAGTGAGAACCCCAAGGGTAATTCACCCCTCCACTTT.

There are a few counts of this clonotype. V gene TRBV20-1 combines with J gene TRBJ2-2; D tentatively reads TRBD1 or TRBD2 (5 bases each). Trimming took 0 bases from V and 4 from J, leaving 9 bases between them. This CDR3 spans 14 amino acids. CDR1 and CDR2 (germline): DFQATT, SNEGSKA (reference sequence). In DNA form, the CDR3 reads TGCAGTGCTAGAGATGAGAGGGGCACCGGGGAGCTGTTTTTT. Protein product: CSARDERGTGELFF.

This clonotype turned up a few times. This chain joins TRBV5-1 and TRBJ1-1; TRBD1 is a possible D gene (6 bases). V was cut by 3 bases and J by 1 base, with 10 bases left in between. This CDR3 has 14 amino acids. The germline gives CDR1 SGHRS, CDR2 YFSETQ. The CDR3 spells CASSSPGQNTEAFF. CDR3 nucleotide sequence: TGCGCCAGCAGCTCACCGGGACAGAACACTGAAGCTTTCTTT.

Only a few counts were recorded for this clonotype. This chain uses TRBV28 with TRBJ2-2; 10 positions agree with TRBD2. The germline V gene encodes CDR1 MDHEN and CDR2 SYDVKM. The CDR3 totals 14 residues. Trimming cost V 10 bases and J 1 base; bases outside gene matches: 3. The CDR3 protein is CATRTSGNTGELFF. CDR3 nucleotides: TGTGCCACCAGGACTAGCGGGAACACCGGGGAGCTGTTTTTT.

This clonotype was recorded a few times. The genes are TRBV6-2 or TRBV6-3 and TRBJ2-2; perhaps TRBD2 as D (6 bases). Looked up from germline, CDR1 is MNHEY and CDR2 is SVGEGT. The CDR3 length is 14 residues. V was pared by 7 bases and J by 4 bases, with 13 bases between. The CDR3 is CASTSGGGTGELFF. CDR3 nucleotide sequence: TGTGCCAGCACCTCCGGGGGTGGCACCGGGGAGCTGTTTTTT.

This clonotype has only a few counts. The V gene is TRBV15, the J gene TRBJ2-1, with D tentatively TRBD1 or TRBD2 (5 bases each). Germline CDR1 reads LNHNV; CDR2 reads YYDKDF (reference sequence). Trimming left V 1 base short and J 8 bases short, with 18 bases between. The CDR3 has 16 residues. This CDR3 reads CATSRGGNEWGDEQFF. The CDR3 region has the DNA TGTGCCACCAGCAGAGGGGGGAACGAGTGGGGAGATGAGCAGTTCTTC.

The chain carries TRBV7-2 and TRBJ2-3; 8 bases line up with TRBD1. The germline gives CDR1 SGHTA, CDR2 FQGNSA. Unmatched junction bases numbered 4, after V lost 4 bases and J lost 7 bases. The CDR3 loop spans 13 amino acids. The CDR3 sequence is CASSSNRGNTQYF. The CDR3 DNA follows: TGTGCCAGCAGCTCGAACAGGGGGAATACGCAGTATTTT.

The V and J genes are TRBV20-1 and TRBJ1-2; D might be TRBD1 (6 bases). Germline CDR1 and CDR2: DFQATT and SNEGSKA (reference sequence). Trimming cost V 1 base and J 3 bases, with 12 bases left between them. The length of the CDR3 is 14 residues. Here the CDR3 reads CSARGDIPHYGYTF. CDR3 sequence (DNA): TGCAGTGCTAGAGGGGACATCCCCCACTATGGCTACACCTTC.

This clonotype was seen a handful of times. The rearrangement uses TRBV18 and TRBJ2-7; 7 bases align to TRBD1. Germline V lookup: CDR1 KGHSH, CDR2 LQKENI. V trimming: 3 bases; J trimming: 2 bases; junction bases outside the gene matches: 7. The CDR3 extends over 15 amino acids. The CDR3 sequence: CASSPQNRGTYEQYV. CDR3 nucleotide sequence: TGTGCCAGCTCACCCCAGAACAGGGGAACCTACGAGCAGTACGTC.

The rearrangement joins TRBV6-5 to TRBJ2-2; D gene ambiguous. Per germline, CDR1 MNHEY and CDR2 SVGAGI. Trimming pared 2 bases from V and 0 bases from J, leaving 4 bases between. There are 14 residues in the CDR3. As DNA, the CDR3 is TGTGCCAGCAGTTACGAAGCGAACACCGGGGAGCTGTTTTTT. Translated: CASSYEANTGELFF.

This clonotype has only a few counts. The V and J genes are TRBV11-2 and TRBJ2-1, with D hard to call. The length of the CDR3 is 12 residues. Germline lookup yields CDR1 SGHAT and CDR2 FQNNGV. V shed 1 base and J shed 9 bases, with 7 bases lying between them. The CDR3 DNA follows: TGTGCCAGCAGCTTAGTTCCCGGTGAGCAGTTCTTC. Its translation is CASSLVPGEQFF.

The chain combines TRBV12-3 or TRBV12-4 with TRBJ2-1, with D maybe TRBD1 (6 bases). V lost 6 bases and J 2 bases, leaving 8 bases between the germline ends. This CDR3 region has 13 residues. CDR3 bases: TGTGCCAGCAGCCGGGACACCTACAATGAGCAGTTCTTC. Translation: CASSRDTYNEQFF.

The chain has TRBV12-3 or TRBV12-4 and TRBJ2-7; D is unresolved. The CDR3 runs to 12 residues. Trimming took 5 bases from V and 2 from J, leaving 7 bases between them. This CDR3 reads CASSPGPYEQYF. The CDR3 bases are TGTGCCAGCAGTCCCGGACCCTACGAGCAGTACTTC.

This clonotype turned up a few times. CDR3 nucleotides: TGCAGCGTTCTGATCGGGGGACTAGTGGTAGATACGCAGTATTTT. This translates into CSVLIGGLVVDTQYF. The rearrangement uses TRBV29-1 and TRBJ2-3; TRBD2 matches at 8 bases. The CDR3 sequence is 15 residues long. The ends lost 5 bases at V and 5 bases at J; junction bases unmatched: 12. Germline-derived CDR1 and CDR2 are SQVTM and ANQGSEA.

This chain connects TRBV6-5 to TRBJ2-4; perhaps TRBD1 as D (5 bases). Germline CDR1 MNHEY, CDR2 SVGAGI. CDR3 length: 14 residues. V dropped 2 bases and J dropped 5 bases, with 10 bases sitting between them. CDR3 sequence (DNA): TGTGCCAGCAGTTACAGTAGGGGCCAAAACATTCAGTACTTC. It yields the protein CASSYSRGQNIQYF.

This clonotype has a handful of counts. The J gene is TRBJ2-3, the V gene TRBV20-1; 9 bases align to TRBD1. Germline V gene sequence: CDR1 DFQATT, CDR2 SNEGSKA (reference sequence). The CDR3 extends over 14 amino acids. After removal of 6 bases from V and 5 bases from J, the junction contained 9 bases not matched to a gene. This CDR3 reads CSATSGTGKDTQYF. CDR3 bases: TGCAGTGCAACATCCGGGACAGGGAAAGATACGCAGTATTTT.